The entry that follows covers one TCR beta chain sequence. The sample's time point: pretreatment peripheral blood. These data originate in a study of PD-L1 blockade in urothelial cancer. V was pared by 2 bases and J by 10 bases, with 2 bases of the junction left unmatched. Germline assignment: CDR1 MDHEN and CDR2 SYDVKM. The CDR3 has 12 residues. The protocol was immunoSEQ multiplex PCR, while the TCRdb copy is restricted to in-frame clones and leaves out a portion. Of some 43,000 clones detected, more than 75% appear once; the ten largest clones hold about 17%. This chain links TRBV28 with TRBJ2-1, with 7 bases matching TRBD2. This material consisted of PBMCs, taken around atezolizumab (anti-PD-L1) treatment. The sequence was obtained from a man in his sixties with urothelial cancer. CDR3 DNA: TGTGCCAGCAGTTTAGGGGGGGTCGAGCAGTTCTTC. Encoded protein: CASSLGGVEQFF.